The subject of this entry is one T cell receptor beta chain. Its antigen is unknown. This sample stems from a study of T cell clones after liver transplantation. About the research overall: Third-party-reactive TCRbeta sequences from pre-transplant mixed lymphocyte reactions served as antigen-independent comparators.

Germline V gene lookup returns CDR1 SGHVS and CDR2 FNYEAQ. CDR3 length: 14 residues. V lost 3 bases, J lost 4 bases, and 12 bases lay in between. The method was immunoSEQ multiplex PCR; TCRdb's version includes in-frame clones alone and lacks a portion of them. This table has 55,000 to 75,000 clones, 70% to 80% appearing once. Overall study findings and caveats: Migration into the graft, not deletion, may explain lost graft donor-reactive T cells. The donor-reactive repertoire was only partly measurable in a couple of subjects, lacking donor cells.

The gene calls are TRBV7-6 and TRBJ2-5; tentative D call: TRBD2 (6 bases). The sequenced sample was CD4+ T cells from blood, obtained at the roughly 16-month timepoint. The TCR comes from a human patient who received a liver transplant. The T cells may partly be graft donor cells. The CDR3 loop reads CASSLVAGPETQYF. The CDR3 bases are TGTGCCAGCAGCTTGGTCGCGGGACCAGAGACCCAGTACTTC.